Listed here are 28 T cell receptor beta chains from one sample, sequenced in a study. TCRdb redid the calling of the RT-PCR reads with MiXCR, one entry per CDR3 protein. Counted here are around 700,000 distinct CDR3 sequences, over 12% occurring once; the ten biggest clones make up around 3.3%. The source material was memory CD4+ T cells from blood. The receptors were gathered from a female donor in good health, serving as a healthy control.

There are many counts of this clonotype. V and J are TRBV5-1 and TRBJ2-7; 8 nucleotides agree with TRBD2. Germline CDR1 is SGHRS and CDR2 is YFSETQ. CDR3 size: 14 residues. With V trimmed by 4 bases and J by 3 bases, 6 bases remained unmatched. CDR3 residues: CASSLSGSLYEQYF. The DNA of the CDR3 is TGCGCCAGCAGCCTGAGCGGGAGTCTCTACGAGCAGTACTTC.

The V gene is TRBV20-1, the J gene TRBJ1-1; TRBD1 matches at 7 bases. Germline V gene lookup returns CDR1 DFQATT and CDR2 SNEGSKA (reference sequence). V gave up 6 bases and J gave up 2 bases; unmatched junction bases: 9. CDR3 length: 14 amino acids. CDR3 residues: CSARGGAGNTEAFF. CDR3 in DNA: TGCAGTGCCAGGGGGGGGGCAGGAAACACTGAAGCTTTCTTT.

This clonotype came up many times. The V call is TRBV12-3 or TRBV12-4, the J call TRBJ1-5; TRBD1 aligns across 8 bases. V lost 0 bases to trimming and J lost 6 bases; unmatched junction nucleotides: 1. The CDR3 length is 14 residues. CDR3 sequence (DNA): TGTGCCAGCAGTTTAGCGGACAGGGCTCAGCCCCAGCATTTT. It specifies CASSLADRAQPQHF.

The chain is built from TRBV27 and TRBJ2-6, with D tentatively TRBD1 or TRBD2 (5 bases each). The CDR3 sequence is 17 residues long. CDR1 and CDR2 from the germline V gene are MNHEY and SMNVEV (reference sequence). V lost 5 bases to trimming and J lost 4 bases, with 18 bases between them. CDR3 protein: CASSLHEGTTGANVLTF. In nucleotides, the CDR3 is TGTGCCAGCAGTCTCCACGAGGGGACGACCGGGGCCAACGTCCTGACTTTC.

This clonotype was observed at least ten times. This rearrangement joins TRBV6-6 to TRBJ2-3, with D possibly matching TRBD2 (5 bases). Trimming removed 7 bases from V and 11 bases from J, with 19 bases in between. Germline assignment: CDR1 MNHNY and CDR2 SVGAGI (reference sequence). The CDR3 sequence is 13 residues long. This CDR3 reads CASTSHGDSMQYF. The CDR3 coding sequence is TGTGCCAGCACCTCACACGGGGATTCGATGCAGTATTTT.

This chain uses TRBV7-2 with TRBJ2-3; perhaps TRBD2 as D (5 bases). The CDR3 length is 14 residues. V gave up 5 bases and J gave up 4 bases, with 13 bases separating them. Germline V gives CDR1 SGHTA, CDR2 FQGNSA. The CDR3 DNA reads TGTGCCAGCAGCCCGGACTCAGGCCCAGATACGCAGTATTTT. Translated, it gives CASSPDSGPDTQYF.

In its sample, this clonotype was seen many times. This chain connects TRBV29-1 to TRBJ2-1, with TRBD2 identical over 8 bases. CDR3 size: 15 residues. In germline, CDR1 is SQVTM, CDR2 ANQGSEA. V lost 8 bases, J lost 8 bases, and 17 bases stayed unmatched. The CDR3 sequence: CSSLRTSRGVDEQFF. DNA of the CDR3: TGCAGCTCCCTAAGGACTAGCCGGGGAGTGGATGAGCAGTTCTTC.

V gene TRBV12-3 or TRBV12-4 combines with J gene TRBJ1-2, with 8 nucleotides matching TRBD1. This CDR3 is 13 amino acids long. V gave up 4 bases and J gave up 7 bases; unmatched junction bases: 5. The CDR3 region is CASSSTGQGGYTF. The CDR3 DNA is TGTGCCAGCAGTTCTACAGGACAGGGTGGCTACACCTTC.

The chain links TRBV5-1 to TRBJ2-1; 16 bases agree with TRBD2. J lost 9 bases, V lost 4 bases, and 10 bases had no gene match. Germline CDR1 reads SGHRS; CDR2 reads YFSETQ. This CDR3 is built from 17 residues. CDR3 region: CASSPEGLAGGPGEQFF. The CDR3 DNA reads TGCGCCAGCAGCCCGGAGGGACTAGCGGGAGGGCCAGGTGAGCAGTTCTTC.

The chain carries TRBV15 and TRBJ1-5; no clear D gene. The CDR3 covers 13 residues. With 1 base removed from V and 5 bases from J, the gap between germline ends came to 6 bases. Germline CDR1 and CDR2: LNHNV and YYDKDF (reference sequence). The chain's CDR3 is CATSRVLDQPQHF. The DNA of the CDR3 is TGTGCCACCAGCAGAGTATTGGATCAGCCCCAGCATTTT.

The chain has TRBV7-2 and TRBJ1-1; TRBD1 matches at 7 bases. The ends lost 4 bases at V and 3 bases at J; junction bases unmatched: 8. The CDR3 consists of 15 residues. CDR1 SGHTA and CDR2 FQGNSA come from the germline V gene. The CDR3 region is CASSYSRGLDTEAFF. As DNA, the CDR3 is TGTGCCAGCAGCTACAGCAGGGGGTTGGACACTGAAGCTTTCTTT. The variable domain in full, completed from reference TRBV7-2 and TRBJ1-1, reads GAGVSQSPSNKVTEKGKDVELRCDPISGHTALYWYRQSLGQGLEFLIYFQGNSAPDKSGLPSDRFSAERTGGSVSTLTIQRTQQEDSAVYLCASSYSRGLDTEAFFGQGTRLTVV.

This chain connects TRBV6-2 or TRBV6-3 to TRBJ2-7, with no clear D. The V end was cut by 2 bases, the J end by 4 bases, with 12 bases between. This CDR3 region has 14 residues. The germline CDR1 and CDR2 sequences are MNHEY and SVGEGT. The CDR3 loop is CASSYRVLAYEQYF. The CDR3, as DNA: TGTGCCAGCAGTTACAGGGTCCTGGCATACGAGCAGTACTTC.

This clonotype has at least ten counts. This chain links TRBV6-1 with TRBJ2-1; D possibly corresponds to TRBD2 (6 bases). V lost 7 bases, J lost 3 bases, and 25 bases lay in between. The CDR3 length is 18 residues. Per the germline V gene, CDR1 is MNHNS and CDR2 is SASEGT. CDR3 nucleotide sequence: TGTGCCAGCAAGGAGAGGGGAGGAGGAAGGGGTAACTACAATGAGCAGTTCTTC. This encodes CASKERGGGRGNYNEQFF.

This clonotype was found a few times. The chain joins TRBV11-2 to TRBJ2-4; 9 nucleotides match TRBD1. J lost 15 bases, V lost 5 bases, and 11 bases had no gene match. Germline values: CDR1 SGHAT, CDR2 FQNNGV. CDR3 length equals 13 residues. CDR3: CASSTPRDRVPYF. DNA for the CDR3: TGTGCCAGCAGCACCCCCCGGGACAGGGTACCGTACTTC.

This chain uses TRBV7-9 with TRBJ1-1; D unresolved. V lost 3 bases and J 8 bases, leaving 7 bases between the germline ends. The CDR3 covers 11 residues. Germline-derived CDR1 and CDR2 are SEHNR and FQNEAQ (reference sequence). Here the CDR3 reads CASSLSGEAFF. CDR3 nucleotides: TGTGCCAGCAGCTTGTCAGGAGAAGCTTTCTTT.

This clonotype was observed many times. The chain carries TRBV5-6 and TRBJ2-7, with 13 bases identical to TRBD2. In germline, CDR1 is SGHDT, CDR2 YYEEEE. The junction had 6 bases not matched to a gene; V was cut back by 0 bases and J by 3 bases. The CDR3 consists of 17 residues. CDR3 sequence (DNA): TGTGCCAGCAGCTTGGGGACTAGCGGGAGAGATCGCTACGAGCAGTACTTC. It translates to CASSLGTSGRDRYEQYF. The full variable domain, in which reference TRBV5-6 and TRBJ2-7 provide the parts outside the CDR3, is DAGVTQSPTHLIKTRGQQVTLRCSPKSGHDTVSWYQQALGQGPQFIFQYYEEEERQRGNFPDRFSGHQFPNYSSELNVNALLLGDSALYLCASSLGTSGRDRYEQYFGPGTRLTVT.

This clonotype was counted between two and nine times. The gene calls are TRBV5-1 and TRBJ2-3; TRBD1 aligns across 10 bases. The CDR3 sequence is 15 residues long. The V gene's germline CDR1 is SGHRS and CDR2 YFSETQ. J was trimmed by 4 bases and V by 1 base; bases with no gene match: 3. As DNA, the CDR3 is TGCGCCAGCAGCTTGTCAGGGACAGGGGCAGATACGCAGTATTTT. It is translated as CASSLSGTGADTQYF.

The CDR3 spells CASSLAHRGGNTIYF. CDR3 nucleotide sequence: TGTGCCAGCAGCTTAGCCCACAGGGGAGGAAACACCATATATTTT. This chain uses TRBV7-2 with TRBJ1-3; 7 bases match TRBD1. With V trimmed by 0 bases and J by 4 bases, 3 bases remained unmatched. There are 15 residues in the CDR3. The germline gives CDR1 SGHTA, CDR2 FQGNSA.

V gene TRBV12-3 or TRBV12-4 combines with J gene TRBJ2-3; 8 positions match TRBD1. The CDR3 is 16 residues long. V trimming: 6 bases; J trimming: 7 bases; junction bases outside the gene matches: 15. The chain's CDR3 is CASSPPGTGLSNTQYF. The CDR3 nucleotides are TGTGCCAGCAGCCCACCGGGGACAGGATTGAGCAATACGCAGTATTTT.

This clonotype was picked up many times. This rearrangement joins TRBV29-1 to TRBJ1-1; unclear D gene. The ends were cut back, 2 bases at V and 0 bases at J, with 7 bases in the middle. This CDR3 contains 13 residues. The germline CDR1 and CDR2 sequences are SQVTM and ANQGSEA. The CDR3 sequence is CSVETRMNTEAFF. CDR3 coding DNA: TGCAGCGTTGAAACCAGAATGAACACTGAAGCTTTCTTT.

The CDR3 DNA reads as TGTGCCAGCAGTTTATCTCGTGGGGGCATAGCCGGGGCCAACGTCCTGACTTTC. This gives the protein CASSLSRGGIAGANVLTF. The rearrangement uses TRBV27 and TRBJ2-6, with D possibly matching TRBD1 (6 bases). Germline CDR1 reads MNHEY; CDR2 reads SMNVEV (reference sequence). Trimming pared 0 bases from V and 4 bases from J, leaving 16 bases between. This CDR3 spans 18 amino acids.

This chain uses TRBV3-1 with TRBJ1-1; possibly TRBD1 for D (5 bases). This CDR3 region has 15 residues. V was cut by 7 bases and J by 4 bases, with 19 bases left in between. Germline CDR1 LGHDT, CDR2 YNNKEL (reference sequence). The DNA of the CDR3 is TGTGCCAGCACCCGAGGGTTACAGGAGGGCACTGAAGCTTTCTTT. Its protein is CASTRGLQEGTEAFF. The full variable domain, in which reference TRBV3-1 and TRBJ1-1 provide the parts outside the CDR3, is DTAVSQTPKYLVTQMGNDKSIKCEQNLGHDTMYWYKQDSKKFLKIMFSYNNKELIINETVPNRFSPKSPDKAHLNLHINSLELGDSAVYFCASTRGLQEGTEAFFGQGTRLTVV.

The genes are TRBV6-5 and TRBJ2-7, with D unresolved. Germline CDR1 and CDR2: MNHEY and SVGAGI. The V gene lost 0 bases and the J gene lost 3 bases, with 12 bases spanning the gap. CDR3 length: 15 residues. CDR3 DNA sequence: TGTGCCAGCAGTTACTCGGGCCGTAAACGCTACGAGCAGTACTTC. Amino acid sequence: CASSYSGRKRYEQYF.

This clonotype has more than one count but fewer than ten. The chain is built from TRBV20-1 and TRBJ1-4; D is unresolved. The CDR3 runs to 17 residues. Trimming removed 4 bases at V and 1 base at J, with 19 bases between. CDR1 and CDR2 (germline): DFQATT, SNEGSKA (reference sequence). In DNA, the CDR3 is TGCAGTGCTAACCTGGGTGGCGGGCTCGGAACTAATGAAAAACTGTTTTTT. This codes for CSANLGGGLGTNEKLFF.

This clonotype was detected only a few times. The chain combines TRBV24-1 with TRBJ2-2, with 7 bases lining up with TRBD1. The V gene end was trimmed by 7 bases and the J gene end by 2 bases; junction bases not matched to a gene: 3. The CDR3 has 14 residues. CDR1 and CDR2 from the germline V gene are KGHDR and SFDVKD. The CDR3 loop is CATRGTVNTGELFF. DNA for the CDR3: TGTGCCACCAGGGGGACAGTTAACACCGGGGAGCTGTTTTTT.

This clonotype has just a few counts. The chain combines TRBV12-3 or TRBV12-4 with TRBJ2-1, with D hard to call. The CDR3 sequence is 12 residues long. V lost 3 bases and J lost 9, with 9 bases in between. CDR3 residues: CASSLVVSEQFF. In nucleotides, the CDR3 is TGTGCCAGCAGTTTGGTAGTCAGTGAGCAGTTCTTC.

This clonotype was picked up a small number of times. The V and J genes are TRBV7-9 and TRBJ2-1, with D perhaps TRBD2 (5 bases). The CDR3 covers 14 residues. Germline V gene sequence: CDR1 SEHNR, CDR2 FQNEAQ (reference sequence). Trimming stripped 6 bases from V and 8 bases from J, with 17 bases between. CDR3 in amino acids: CASRPGALGDEQFF. The DNA for the CDR3 is TGTGCCAGCAGGCCCGGTGCCCTCGGGGATGAGCAGTTCTTC.

This clonotype was picked up many times. The chain is built from TRBV6-5 and TRBJ2-5; no clear D gene. The CDR3 loop spans 14 amino acids. Germline-derived CDR1 and CDR2 are MNHEY and SVGAGI. V was pared by 0 bases and J by 5 bases, with 10 bases between. DNA for the CDR3: TGTGCCAGCAGTTACTCGAAAATTTGGGAGACCCAGTACTTC. This gives the protein CASSYSKIWETQYF.